Sequencing of this T cell receptor (beta chain) was carried out in a study of blood T cell repertoires in COVID-19. About the research overall: Whether acute or convalescent, the COVID-19 samples came from the United States, Italy and Spain. From T cells, B-cell-depleted T cells, or PBMCs came the material, which was cDNA or gDNA.

How the authors handled the data: Amplification with reference gene primers provided the estimates of nucleated cell counts. Profiling relied on immunoSEQ multiplex PCR, and the TCRdb table lists in-frame clones only, not all of them. The V and J calls and clone size are taken from that table; D and trimming were inferred from the DNA. Here the sample spans some 350,000 clones, over 80% being singletons. A single count supports this clone. Enrollment of patients from Seattle took place during active infection, with longitudinal follow-up. The CDR3 covers 14 residues. CDR1 is SNHLY and CDR2 is FYNNEI in the germline V gene. Trimming took 5 bases from V and 4 from J, leaving 12 bases between them.

The sequenced material came from peripheral blood. The source is a woman aged 45 to 65 with COVID-19, enrolled during active disease. The chain has TRBV2 and TRBJ1-5; D might be TRBD1 (5 bases). The CDR3 loop reads CASSPDSFNQPQHF. The CDR3 DNA reads TGTGCCAGCAGTCCAGACAGTTTTAATCAGCCCCAGCATTTT. Full variable domain (remainder filled in from reference TRBV2 and TRBJ1-5): EPEVTQTPSHQVTQMGQEVILRCVPISNHLYFYWYRQILGQKVEFLVSFYNNEISEKSEIFDDQFSVERPDGSNFTLKIRSTKLEDSAMYFCASSPDSFNQPQHFGDGTRLSIL.